This TCR beta chain comes out of a study of blood T cell repertoires in COVID-19. Overall study: The cDNA or gDNA used as material had been derived from T cells, B-cell-depleted T cells, or PBMCs.

Assay: immunoSEQ multiplex PCR; the TCRdb copy retains only in-frame clones and omits some. This table has nearly 250,000 clones, around four fifths appearing once. The V end lost 5 bases, the J end lost 5 bases, and 13 bases lay between the germline ends. The CDR3 covers 14 residues. Germline CDR1 KGHSH, CDR2 LQKENI. This receptor was obtained from a woman older than 75 with acute or convalescent COVID-19. The specimen sequenced was peripheral blood. The chain combines TRBV18 with TRBJ1-5; D possibly corresponds to TRBD1 (6 bases). The CDR3 loop is CASSAQGGYQPQHF. CDR3 bases: TGTGCCAGCTCAGCACAGGGAGGGTATCAGCCCCAGCATTTT.